This T cell receptor (beta chain) was recorded in a study of shared clonotypes between healthy human individuals. Here immunoSEQ multiplex PCR was the method, and the copy in TCRdb shows in-frame clones only, minus some. Of over 2 million clones in the sample, 85% to 95% were seen once. The CDR3 extends over 13 amino acids. Trimming pared 8 bases from V and 3 bases from J, leaving 13 bases between. Per germline, CDR1 ENHRY and CDR2 SYGVKD. V gene TRBV10-3 combines with J gene TRBJ1-2, with D maybe TRBD1 (5 bases). This clonotype was obtained from a young man in good health. Input material: naive CD4+ T cells sorted from blood. Regarding subset: CD45RA+ positively selected. The CDR3 coding sequence is TGTGCCATCCGGGGGACCTCGGACTATGGCTACACCTTC. It is translated as CAIRGTSDYGYTF.